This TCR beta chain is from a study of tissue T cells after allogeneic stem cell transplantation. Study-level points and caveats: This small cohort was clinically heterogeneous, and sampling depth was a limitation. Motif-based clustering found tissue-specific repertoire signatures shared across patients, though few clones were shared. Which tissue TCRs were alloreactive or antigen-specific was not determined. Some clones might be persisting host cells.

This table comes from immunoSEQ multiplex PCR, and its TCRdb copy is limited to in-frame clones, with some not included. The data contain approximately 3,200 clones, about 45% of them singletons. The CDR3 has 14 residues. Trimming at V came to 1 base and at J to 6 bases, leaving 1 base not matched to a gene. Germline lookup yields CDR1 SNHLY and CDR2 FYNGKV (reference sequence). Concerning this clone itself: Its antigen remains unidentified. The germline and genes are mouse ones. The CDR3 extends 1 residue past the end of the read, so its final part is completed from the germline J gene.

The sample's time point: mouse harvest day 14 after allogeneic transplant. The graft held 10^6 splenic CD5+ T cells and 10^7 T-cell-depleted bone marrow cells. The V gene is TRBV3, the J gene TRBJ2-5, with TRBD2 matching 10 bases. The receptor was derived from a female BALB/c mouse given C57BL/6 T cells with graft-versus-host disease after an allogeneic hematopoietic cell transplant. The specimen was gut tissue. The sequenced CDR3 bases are TGTGCCAGCAGCTTAGGACTGGGGGGCGACACCCAGTAC. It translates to CASSLGLGGDTQY. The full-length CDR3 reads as CASSLGLGGDTQYF.